The entry below describes one T cell receptor (beta chain). What it binds is not known. The data are from a study of T-cell memory formation after mild COVID-19. Regarding the study as a whole: Clones contracting over day 15 to 85 were CD4/CD8 balanced, with later expanders leaning CD4+.

TCRdb re-called the 5' RACE reads with MiXCR, one entry per CDR3 protein. The table lists about 610,000 distinct CDR3 sequences, 17% of them singletons, with roughly 8.2% in the top ten. The CDR3 length is 14 residues. The germline V and J ends were trimmed by 6 bases and 6 bases, with 17 bases remaining between them. The sequence was obtained from an adult woman who had mild COVID-19 (a few samples of this study predate the infection). Cell type and time point are not known. What was sequenced was PBMCs or a T cell subset sorted from them (not recorded which). The V and J genes are TRBV12-3 or TRBV12-4 and TRBJ1-1; D is perhaps TRBD1 (6 bases). CDR3 in amino acids: CASRYTRDIPEAFF. The CDR3 DNA sequence: TGTGCCAGCAGGTACACCCGGGACATTCCTGAAGCTTTCTTT.